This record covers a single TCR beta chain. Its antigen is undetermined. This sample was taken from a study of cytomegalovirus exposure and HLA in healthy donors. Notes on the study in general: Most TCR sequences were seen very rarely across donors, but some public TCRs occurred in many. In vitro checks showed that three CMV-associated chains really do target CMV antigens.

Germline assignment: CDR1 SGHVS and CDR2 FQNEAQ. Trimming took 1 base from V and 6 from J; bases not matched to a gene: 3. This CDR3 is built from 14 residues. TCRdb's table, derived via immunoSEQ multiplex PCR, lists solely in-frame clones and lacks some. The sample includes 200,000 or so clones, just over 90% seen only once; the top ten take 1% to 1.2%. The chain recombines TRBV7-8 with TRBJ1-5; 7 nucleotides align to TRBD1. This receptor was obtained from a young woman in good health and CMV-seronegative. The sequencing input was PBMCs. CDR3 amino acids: CASSLEGGSQPQHF. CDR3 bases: TGTGCCAGCAGCTTAGAAGGGGGCTCTCAGCCCCAGCATTTT.